The T cell receptor beta chain under discussion was sequenced for a study of T cell repertoires in cytomegalovirus infection. Study-level information: Public signatures in TCR beta pointed to CMV infection and matching HLA type.

Turning to this clonotype: The antigen is unknown.

TCRdb re-analysed the reads in MiXCR, keeping a single row per CDR3 protein. This sample yields about half a million distinct CDR3 sequences, of which about 33% are seen a single time; around a sixth belongs to the top ten. The length of the CDR3 is 17 residues. After removal of 5 bases from V and 1 base from J, the junction contained 10 bases not matched to a gene. Per germline, CDR1 SEHNR and CDR2 FQNEAQ (reference sequence). The clonotype comes from a human donor in good health (CMV status not recorded). Some clones in this sample may be carry-over from other donors' samples. The chain links TRBV7-9 to TRBJ2-1; 8 nucleotides line up with TRBD2. Sequencing was performed on cultured PBMCs, taken from culture after CMV antigen stimulation. This chain's CDR3 is CASSHNILAESYNEQFF. Written as DNA, the CDR3 is TGTGCCAGCAGCCATAACATACTAGCGGAATCCTACAATGAGCAGTTCTTC.